A single sample is the source of the 24 T cell receptor beta chains below, sequenced in a study of control samples from healthy donors and cancer patients. Assay: immunoSEQ multiplex PCR; the TCRdb copy retains only in-frame clones and omits some. This sample yields under 150,000 clones, of which roughly 92% are seen a single time; roughly 12% belongs to the top ten. The sequencing input was blood. The receptor source for this set is a man aged 30 to 45 in good health.

The chain recombines TRBV19 with TRBJ1-4, with D perhaps matching TRBD1 (6 bases). The germline V gene has CDR1 LNHDA and CDR2 SQIVND (reference sequence). Trimming cost V 5 bases and J 11 bases, with 18 bases left between them. The CDR3 spans 14 residues. The DNA for the CDR3 is TGTGCCAGTAGTTCCCGAGGGGGGGCCGAGAAACTGTTTTTT. Encoded protein: CASSSRGGAEKLFF. Combining the CDR3 with reference TRBV19 and TRBJ1-4 gives the whole variable domain DGGITQSPKYLFRKEGQNVTLSCEQNLNHDAMYWYRQDPGQGLRLIYYSQIVNDFQKGDIAEGYSVSREKKESFPLTVTSAQKNPTAFYLCASSSRGGAEKLFFGSGTQLSVL.

The chain couples TRBV30 to TRBJ1-1, with unresolved D. This CDR3 is 15 amino acids long. The germline V gene encodes CDR1 GTSNPN and CDR2 SVGIG (reference sequence). Trimming cost V 4 bases and J 4 bases, with 19 bases left between them. The DNA for the CDR3 is TGTGCCTGGACCGGAAGGGCCCGGTCTGGCACTGAAGCTTTCTTT. Translating gives CAWTGRARSGTEAFF.

The V and J genes are TRBV11-1 and TRBJ2-3, with TRBD2 identical over 10 bases. This CDR3 contains 15 residues. Germline loops: CDR1 SGHAT, CDR2 FQDESV (reference sequence). Germline trimming cut 5 bases from V and 3 bases from J; bases unmatched to any gene: 5. The CDR3 coding sequence is TGTGCCAGCAGCCGCAAACTAGCGGGAACAGATACGCAGTATTTT. Protein sequence: CASSRKLAGTDTQYF.

This clone was observed a single time. The chain has TRBV5-8 and TRBJ2-7; D is unclear. Germline lookup yields CDR1 SGHTS and CDR2 YDEGEE. The CDR3 extends over 13 amino acids. V lost 4 bases, J lost 6 bases, and 14 bases lay in between. The CDR3 sequence: CASSLSRRGEQYF. The CDR3 DNA sequence: TGTGCCAGCAGCCTGTCCCGACGAGGCGAGCAGTACTTC. The whole variable domain, remainder taken from reference TRBV5-8 and TRBJ2-7, is EAGVTQSPTHLIKTRGQQATLRCSPISGHTSVYWYQQALGLGLQFLLWYDEGEERNRGNFPPRFSGRQFPNYSSELNVNALELEDSALYLCASSLSRRGEQYFGPGTRLTVT.

This sequence joins TRBV19 and TRBJ2-2; 10 nucleotides agree with TRBD1. Germline values: CDR1 LNHDA, CDR2 SQIVND (reference sequence). This CDR3 has 15 residues. Trimming removed 5 bases from V and 4 bases from J; junction bases left unmatched: 4. The CDR3 protein is CASSGTGVGTGELFF. As DNA, the CDR3 is TGTGCCAGTAGTGGGACAGGGGTTGGCACCGGGGAGCTGTTTTTT.

The count of this clone is one. The chain carries TRBV5-1 and TRBJ2-7, with a possible D match to TRBD2 (6 bases). V was clipped by 0 bases and J by 3 bases, with 10 bases between them. The germline gives CDR1 SGHRS, CDR2 YFSETQ. The CDR3 has 14 amino acids. CDR3 in amino acids: CASSLVVSGYEQYF. The CDR3 region has the DNA TGCGCCAGCAGCTTGGTGGTTAGCGGCTACGAGCAGTACTTC.

The chain combines TRBV12-3 or TRBV12-4 with TRBJ2-7; 9 positions agree with TRBD1. The V segment lost 6 bases and the J segment 1 base; nucleotides outside the gene matches: 1. CDR3 size: 13 residues. The DNA of the CDR3 is TGTGCCAGCAGGGGGACAGGGTCCTACGAGCAGTACTTC. Protein product: CASRGTGSYEQYF.

This chain links TRBV19 with TRBJ2-1, with TRBD2 identical over 9 bases. There are 15 residues in the CDR3. Germline V gives CDR1 LNHDA, CDR2 SQIVND (reference sequence). The J segment lost 5 bases and the V segment lost 5 bases, leaving 7 bases of the junction unmatched. Here the CDR3 DNA reads TGTGCCAGTAGTCCTCGGACTAGCGCCGACAATGAGCAGTTCTTC. Translating gives CASSPRTSADNEQFF. Full variable domain (rest looked up from reference TRBV19 and TRBJ2-1): DGGITQSPKYLFRKEGQNVTLSCEQNLNHDAMYWYRQDPGQGLRLIYYSQIVNDFQKGDIAEGYSVSREKKESFPLTVTSAQKNPTAFYLCASSPRTSADNEQFFGPGTRLTVL.

The chain is built from TRBV27 and TRBJ1-1; D remains unclear. Per germline, CDR1 MNHEY and CDR2 SMNVEV (reference sequence). The V gene lost 2 bases and the J gene lost 11 bases, with 18 bases spanning the gap. The CDR3 sequence is 14 residues long. The CDR3 here is CASSLTVSPIVAFF. Here the CDR3 DNA reads TGTGCCAGCAGTTTAACAGTCAGCCCCATTGTGGCTTTCTTT.

This clone showed up just a few times. J is TRBJ2-2 and V is TRBV5-6; 9 bases align to TRBD2. The CDR3 covers 16 residues. Unmatched junction bases numbered 4, after V lost 4 bases and J lost 0 bases. Germline lookup yields CDR1 SGHDT and CDR2 YYEEEE. The CDR3 spells CASSLLAGANTGELFF. CDR3 bases: TGTGCCAGCAGCCTATTAGCGGGAGCGAACACCGGGGAGCTGTTTTTT.

The V call is TRBV29-1, the J call TRBJ1-2; TRBD1 matches at 7 bases. Germline V gene data show CDR1 as SQVTM and CDR2 as ANQGSEA. V gave up 8 bases and J gave up 6 bases; unmatched junction bases: 18. The CDR3 has 15 residues. CDR3 protein: CSSQGGFGQVDGYTF. The CDR3 DNA follows: TGCAGCTCACAAGGGGGTTTCGGACAGGTGGATGGCTACACCTTC.

Note on this clone: Germline is not matched at one junction end, which may reflect a read error. V usage is TRBV28 and J usage is TRBJ1-1; D remains unclear. The V gene's germline CDR1 is MDHEN and CDR2 SYDVKM. The CDR3 is made up of 11 amino acids. DNA for the CDR3: TGTGCCAGCAGTCAAAACCTCCGGGCAACCTTT. Translated: CASSQNLRATF.

This chain links TRBV11-2 with TRBJ2-7; TRBD2 is a possible D gene (6 bases). The CDR3 has 14 amino acids. In germline, CDR1 is SGHAT, CDR2 FQNNGV. V gave up 5 bases and J gave up 6 bases, with 17 bases separating them. The CDR3 sequence: CASSALIRESEQYF. In nucleotides, the CDR3 is TGTGCCAGCAGCGCCTTAATTCGGGAGTCCGAGCAGTACTTC.

V usage is TRBV30 and J usage is TRBJ2-3, with a weak D call TRBD2 (6 bases). The V gene lost 4 bases and the J gene lost 1 base, with 6 bases spanning the gap. This CDR3 has 12 residues. Germline-derived CDR1 and CDR2 are GTSNPN and SVGIG (reference sequence). CDR3 amino acids: CAWTSGTDTQYF. The CDR3 DNA reads as TGTGCCTGGACTAGCGGCACAGATACGCAGTATTTT.

The rearrangement joins TRBV6-5 to TRBJ2-7; D is unresolved. CDR1 is MNHEY, CDR2 SVGAGI, per germline. The CDR3 covers 10 residues. V shed 8 bases and J shed 4 bases, with 6 bases lying between them. The CDR3 bases are TGTGCCAGCGCTCGATACGAGCAGTACTTC. It encodes CASARYEQYF.

The genes are TRBV28 and TRBJ2-7; 7 nucleotides line up with TRBD1. The ends lost 8 bases at V and 3 bases at J; junction bases unmatched: 4. The CDR3 runs 12 residues. Germline CDR1 reads MDHEN; CDR2 reads SYDVKM. The CDR3 region has the DNA TGTGCCAGCCAGCAGGGGGACTACGAGCAGTACTTC. Translation gives CASQQGDYEQYF.

This chain uses TRBV7-2 with TRBJ1-3, with D unresolved. Looked up from germline, CDR1 is SGHTA and CDR2 is FQGNSA. There are 12 residues in the CDR3. Trimming took 8 bases from V and 2 from J, leaving 7 bases between them. The CDR3 here is CASRNTGNTIYF. The CDR3, as DNA: TGTGCCAGCCGGAATACTGGAAACACCATATATTTT.

This rearrangement joins TRBV2 to TRBJ1-6, with 7 bases aligning to TRBD1. CDR3 length: 14 residues. V dropped 9 bases and J dropped 7; count of bases not matched to a gene: 9. Germline lookup yields CDR1 SNHLY and CDR2 FYNNEI. The DNA for the CDR3 is TGTGCCAGGCGACAGGGAGCATACAATTCACCCCTCCACTTT. It specifies CARRQGAYNSPLHF.

The gene calls are TRBV4-1 and TRBJ2-2; TRBD2 matches at 13 bases. The V gene end was trimmed by 3 bases and the J gene end by 5 bases; junction bases not matched to a gene: 6. The CDR3 has 17 amino acids. The germline gives CDR1 MGHRA, CDR2 YSYEKL. The CDR3 here is CASSHGLAGVRTGELFF. CDR3 nucleotides: TGCGCCAGCAGCCACGGACTAGCGGGAGTTAGGACCGGGGAGCTGTTTTTT.

The chain is built from TRBV6-2 or TRBV6-3 and TRBJ1-2, with no clear D. V was clipped by 7 bases and J by 8 bases, with 17 bases between them. Per germline, CDR1 MNHEY and CDR2 SVGEGT. The CDR3 loop spans 13 amino acids. The CDR3 nucleotides are TGTGCCAGCACCCCTGATGGTATTCTGGGCTACACCTTC. It specifies CASTPDGILGYTF.

V gene TRBV4-2 combines with J gene TRBJ2-3; TRBD2 might be the D (6 bases). Trimming removed 4 bases at V and 0 bases at J, with 14 bases between. Germline loops: CDR1 LGHNA, CDR2 YNFKEQ. The CDR3 covers 16 residues. The chain's CDR3 is CASSPRPGLSTDTQYF. The CDR3 DNA is TGTGCCAGCAGCCCTCGGCCGGGACTCAGCACAGATACGCAGTATTTT.

This rearrangement joins TRBV4-1 to TRBJ2-3; D gene ambiguous. The CDR3 length is 15 residues. Germline V gives CDR1 MGHRA, CDR2 YSYEKL. V gave up 0 bases and J gave up 2 bases, with 9 bases separating them. The CDR3: CASSQDHVITDTQYF. CDR3 nucleotides: TGCGCCAGCAGCCAAGATCACGTGATCACAGATACGCAGTATTTT.

The rearrangement joins TRBV7-2 to TRBJ2-3, with 11 bases matching TRBD1. This CDR3 is built from 18 residues. Germline V CDR1 and CDR2: SGHTA, FQGNSA. V dropped 1 base and J dropped 4; count of bases not matched to a gene: 10. CDR3 amino acids: CASSLVVYGGQGADTQYF. Written as DNA, the CDR3 is TGTGCCAGCAGCTTAGTAGTTTATGGGGGACAGGGGGCAGATACGCAGTATTTT. Together with reference TRBV7-2 and TRBJ2-3, the CDR3 gives the full variable domain: GAGVSQSPSNKVTEKGKDVELRCDPISGHTALYWYRQSLGQGLEFLIYFQGNSAPDKSGLPSDRFSAERTGGSVSTLTIQRTQQEDSAVYLCASSLVVYGGQGADTQYFGPGTRLTVL.

V usage is TRBV11-3 and J usage is TRBJ1-1; TRBD1 agrees at 9 bases. CDR1 SGHNT and CDR2 YENEEA come from the germline V gene. CDR3 size: 20 residues. The trim removed 0 bases at V and 3 bases at J, leaving 17 bases unmatched. The CDR3 DNA follows: TGTGCCAGCAGCTTAGATTTCCAACACAGGGGGCGACTTGAGTACACTGAAGCTTTCTTT. Its translation is CASSLDFQHRGRLEYTEAFF.